Listed below are T cell receptor beta chains from one sample, sequenced in a study of CD8 T cells in Susac syndrome. TCRdb reprocessed the immunoSEQ multiplex PCR reads with MiXCR, giving one entry per CDR3 protein. This sample has 150,000 to 200,000 distinct CDR3 sequences; roughly 90% occur once, and the top ten carry 0.085% to 0.1%. Sequenced sample: CD4+ T cells from PBMCs. The receptors come from a human donor with Susac syndrome. CDR3s include the opening cysteine and the closing phenylalanine or tryptophan.

v_gene: TRBV9; CDR3aa: CASSVDPQAQAYGYTF
v_gene: TRBV20-1; CDR3aa: CSAMTGGNQPQHF
v_gene: TRBV18; CDR3aa: CASSRGRTTNEKLFF
v_gene: TRBV15; CDR3aa: CATSRSDRPYEQYF
v_gene: TRBV7-6; CDR3aa: CASSTGFDQPQHF
v_gene: TRBV27; CDR3aa: CASSYADRELGGYTF
v_gene: TRBV7-2; CDR3aa: CASSPGVNYGYTF
v_gene: TRBV9; CDR3aa: CASSVDTTNYGYTF
v_gene: TRBV7-2; CDR3aa: CASSLFPDRGRPQHF
v_gene: TRBV5-1; CDR3aa: CASSLGRGTDTQYF
v_gene: TRBV3-1; CDR3aa: CASSPGTTHSPLHF
v_gene: TRBV20-1; CDR3aa: CSASTGGGQPQHF
v_gene: TRBV4-1; CDR3aa: CASRSTNYGYTF
v_gene: TRBV5-1; CDR3aa: CASKSRESSSPSGANVLTF
v_gene: TRBV7-9; CDR3aa: CASSFGGRDEQFF
v_gene: TRBV6-5; CDR3aa: CASSPSWGTEAFF
v_gene: TRBV27; CDR3aa: CASSDQGQGNEKLFF
v_gene: TRBV4-1; CDR3aa: CASSQDAGSSNQPQHF
v_gene: TRBV15; CDR3aa: CATSRDRPEGYNEQFF
v_gene: TRBV12-3/TRBV12-4; CDR3aa: CASGSPYGTDTQYF
v_gene: TRBV14; CDR3aa: CASSQVKGTEAFF
v_gene: TRBV19; CDR3aa: CASIRDRGTEAFF
v_gene: TRBV12-3/TRBV12-4; CDR3aa: CASSTEQDQPQHF
v_gene: TRBV6-2/TRBV6-3; CDR3aa: CASSLWDQETQYF
v_gene: TRBV7-2; CDR3aa: CASRKEYGYTF
v_gene: TRBV14; CDR3aa: CASSQDLAGGWSDTQYF
v_gene: TRBV20-1; CDR3aa: CSASWGPQRGGFSSYNEQFF
v_gene: TRBV30; CDR3aa: CAWNRQANTGELFF
v_gene: TRBV14; CDR3aa: CASSPGTTGYTF
v_gene: TRBV24-1; CDR3aa: CATSGGQFYEQYF
v_gene: TRBV19; CDR3aa: CASSRSGGNQPQHF
v_gene: TRBV27; CDR3aa: CASRHRSGGNEQFF
v_gene: TRBV5-1; CDR3aa: CASLRTGGDTEAFF
v_gene: TRBV2; CDR3aa: CATSRGTANTEAFF
v_gene: TRBV20-1; CDR3aa: CSAPSAGGSYNEQFF
v_gene: TRBV2; CDR3aa: CASSDQGSSYEQYF
v_gene: TRBV2; CDR3aa: CASSDVGIRSTEAFF
v_gene: TRBV27; CDR3aa: CASSVGTGVNQPQHF
v_gene: TRBV20-1; CDR3aa: CSAIHTVSGNTIYF
v_gene: TRBV14; CDR3aa: CASSPGGLGTYEQYF
v_gene: TRBV6-5; CDR3aa: CASSYRKPGTGDTEAFF
v_gene: TRBV12-3/TRBV12-4; CDR3aa: CASSFAGGQGEQFF